The 11 T cell receptor beta chains given below trace back to one sample, sequenced in a study of Ad26.COV2.S vaccination and SARS-CoV-2 variants. Sequencing used immunoSEQ multiplex PCR; TCRdb keeps in-frame clones, though not all of them. The data contain approximately 360,000 clones, roughly 85% of them singletons. Indicated treatment: roughly 20 received Ad26.COV2.S at low or high dose, single or two shots; about five received placebo; per-sample allocation not given. Collection of the samples took place on day 63 after the first injection of vaccine or placebo. The sequenced sample was peripheral blood, obtained in a trial of Ad26.COV2.S vaccine versus placebo. Receptors originate from a person between 18 and 65 years old who received the Ad26.COV2.S COVID-19 vaccine or a placebo.

This rearrangement joins TRBV6-6 to TRBJ2-3; tentatively, D is TRBD2 (6 bases). This CDR3 region has 13 residues. Trimming shortened V by 4 bases and J by 6 bases, and 11 bases separated the two germline ends. CDR1 MNHNY and CDR2 SVGAGI come from the germline V gene (reference sequence). CDR3 amino acids: CASSLLASDTQYF. Written as DNA, the CDR3 is TGTGCCAGCAGTTTACTAGCATCGGATACGCAGTATTTT.

J is TRBJ1-2 and V is TRBV6-5; 7 nucleotides agree with TRBD1. The CDR3 runs to 14 residues. With 4 bases clipped from V and 5 bases from J, the junction kept 7 bases outside the gene matches. CDR1 and CDR2 (germline): MNHEY, SVGAGI. CDR3 in DNA: TGTGCCAGCAGTTTAGGGGGACAGCCTTATGGCTACACCTTC. It is translated as CASSLGGQPYGYTF.

The gene calls are TRBV4-1 and TRBJ2-6, with D hard to call. From germline, CDR1 is MGHRA and CDR2 YSYEKL. The CDR3 is 15 residues long. Between the trimmed V and J ends, which lost 4 bases and 2 bases, there was a span of 9 bases. Here the CDR3 DNA reads TGCGCCAGCAGCCTGCAGGCCCCTGGGGCCAACGTCCTGACTTTC. Encoded protein: CASSLQAPGANVLTF.

The rearrangement uses TRBV2 and TRBJ1-6; D is uncertain. The CDR3 has 17 amino acids. V was cut by 8 bases and J by 0 bases, with 17 bases left in between. The germline V gene has CDR1 SNHLY and CDR2 FYNNEI. In DNA form, the CDR3 reads TGTGCCAGCTCCCCCTTGGGGTCGGGCTCCTATAATTCACCCCTCCACTTT. Protein: CASSPLGSGSYNSPLHF.

The chain uses TRBV6-5 and TRBJ1-1; no definite D call. Trimming left V 6 bases short and J 5 bases short, with 13 bases between. The germline CDR1 and CDR2 sequences are MNHEY and SVGAGI. The CDR3 runs to 13 residues. CDR3 DNA: TGTGCCAGCAGCCTCCGTGGGTGGACTGAAGCTTTCTTT. It encodes CASSLRGWTEAFF.

The chain couples TRBV2 to TRBJ1-1, with D perhaps matching TRBD1 (5 bases). Trimming removed 3 bases at V and 6 bases at J, with 8 bases between. Germline-derived CDR1 and CDR2 are SNHLY and FYNNEI. The CDR3 runs 12 residues. CDR3 region: CASSDGAPEAFF. CDR3 sequence (DNA): TGTGCCAGCAGTGATGGGGCCCCTGAAGCTTTCTTT.

The chain joins TRBV2 to TRBJ1-2, with D perhaps TRBD1 (6 bases). Looked up from germline, CDR1 is SNHLY and CDR2 is FYNNEI. Trimming shortened V by 1 base and J by 5 bases, and 11 bases separated the two germline ends. The CDR3 sequence is 14 residues long. Written as DNA, the CDR3 is TGTGCCAGCAGTGAAGTGGGGACACCTTATGGCTACACCTTC. This translates into CASSEVGTPYGYTF.

The J gene is TRBJ2-3, the V gene TRBV7-2; 11 bases match TRBD2. Germline lookup yields CDR1 SGHTA and CDR2 FQGNSA. The trim removed 4 bases at V and 4 bases at J, leaving 4 bases unmatched. The CDR3 has 15 residues. As DNA, the CDR3 is TGTGCCAGCAGCTCATTAGCGGGGGGGGCAGATACGCAGTATTTT. Its translation is CASSSLAGGADTQYF.

V and J are TRBV6-5 and TRBJ1-4; 7 bases fit TRBD1. Trimming took 6 bases from V and 14 from J; bases not matched to a gene: 9. The CDR3 totals 12 residues. Germline V CDR1 and CDR2: MNHEY, SVGAGI. The CDR3 here is CASRTGEGFLFF. CDR3 in DNA: TGTGCCAGCAGAACAGGGGAAGGATTCCTGTTTTTT.

This clone was observed a handful of times. The V gene is TRBV21-1, the J gene TRBJ2-3; the D call in the table, TRBD2, was not verified against the DNA. TRBV21-1 is classified as a pseudogene. The CDR3 is 15 residues long. The CDR3 coding sequence is TGTGCCAGCAGCAAGGGGACTAGCGGCCCAGATACGCAGTATTTT. Protein: CASSKGTSGPDTQYF.

The chain uses TRBV7-6 and TRBJ2-1, with D possibly being TRBD2 (5 bases). This CDR3 is built from 15 residues. Germline V gene data show CDR1 as SGHVS and CDR2 as FNYEAQ. Trimming took 0 bases from V and 4 from J, leaving 10 bases between them. Written as DNA, the CDR3 is TGTGCCAGCAGCTTAGCGACGGGAAGTTACAATGAGCAGTTCTTC. This encodes CASSLATGSYNEQFF.